The rows below give T cell receptor beta chains drawn from one sample of a study of blood T cell repertoires in COVID-19. The method was immunoSEQ multiplex PCR; TCRdb's version includes in-frame clones alone and lacks a portion of them. The sample holds more than 150,000 clones; about 80% are singletons and the top ten take approximately 10%. Sequenced sample: PBMCs or T cells enriched from blood (not recorded which). The receptors come from a man aged 45-65 years who had recovered from COVID-19. Each CDR3 is given with its conserved first and last residue. The D gene is left open where the match is weak. For some rows the clone size is stated as once, few or many, or as a class when expanded; others skip it.

d_call | j_call | cdr3_length | v_call | clone_size | cdr3_aa | cdr3_nt
TRBD2 | TRBJ2-1 | 17 | TRBV11-2 | NA | CASSLFALWTRGNEQFF | TGTGCCAGCAGCTTATTCGCTTTGTGGACTAGGGGAAATGAGCAGTTCTTC
TRBD1 | TRBJ2-3 | 13 | TRBV6-5 | once | CASRGQGTDTQYF | TGTGCCAGCAGGGGACAGGGGACAGATACGCAGTATTTT
TRBD1 | TRBJ1-2 | 14 | TRBV7-2 | NA | CASKEGQGYYGYTF | TGTGCCAGCAAGGAGGGACAGGGGTACTATGGCTACACCTTC
NA | TRBJ2-3 | 15 | TRBV7-9 | NA | CASSPPLANTDTQYF | TGTGCCAGCAGCCCCCCCCTAGCGAACACAGATACGCAGTATTTT
NA | TRBJ2-7 | 14 | TRBV3-1/TRBV3-2 | NA | CASSLGASTYEQYF | TGTGCCAGCAGCCTAGGAGCATCGACCTACGAGCAGTACTTC
NA | TRBJ1-5 | 15 | TRBV7-8 | NA | CATRVGGGSNQPQHF | TGTGCCACCCGGGTAGGCGGCGGGAGCAATCAGCCCCAGCATTTT
NA | TRBJ1-5 | 12 | TRBV28 | once | CASSTFGQPQHF | TGTGCCAGCAGTACCTTCGGTCAGCCCCAGCATTTT
NA | TRBJ1-1 | 15 | TRBV19 | NA | CASSELSALNTEAFF | TGTGCCAGTAGTGAGCTTTCTGCCTTGAACACTGAAGCTTTCTTT
TRBD2 | TRBJ2-2 | 16 | TRBV28 | NA | CASSPTPSGVVRELFF | TGTGCCAGCAGCCCAACCCCTAGCGGGGTCGTGAGGGAGCTGTTTTTT
NA | TRBJ1-6 | 15 | TRBV5-1 | NA | CATRRGQPPNSPLHF | TGCGCCACACGTCGGGGACAACCACCTAATTCACCCCTCCACTTT
NA | TRBJ2-5 | 14 | TRBV3-1/TRBV3-2 | NA | CASSQGAGSETQYF | TGTGCCAGCAGCCAAGGGGCGGGAAGCGAGACCCAGTACTTC
TRBD1 | TRBJ2-2 | 16 | TRBV6-5 | NA | CASSYFQGANTGELFF | TGTGCCAGCAGTTACTTCCAGGGGGCGAACACCGGGGAGCTGTTTTTT
TRBD2 | TRBJ2-3 | 16 | TRBV28 | NA | CASSTGVAGGTDTQYF | TGTGCCAGCAGCACCGGGGTAGCGGGAGGGACAGATACGCAGTATTTT
NA | TRBJ1-1 | 16 | TRBV9 | few | CASSARAGRMNTEAFF | TGTGCCAGCAGCGCGAGGGCGGGACGGATGAACACTGAAGCTTTCTTT
NA | TRBJ2-2 | 17 | TRBV5-1 | NA | CASSSYLGQANTGELFF | TGCGCCAGCAGCTCTTACCTGGGACAAGCGAACACCGGGGAGCTGTTTTTT
NA | TRBJ1-1 | 15 | TRBV15 | NA | CATSREGSRPTEAFF | TGTGCCACCAGCAGAGAGGGCAGTCGGCCCACTGAAGCTTTCTTT
NA | TRBJ1-1 | 13 | TRBV11-1 | NA | CASSPRLGTEAFF | TGTGCCAGCAGCCCGAGGTTGGGCACTGAAGCTTTCTTT
TRBD1 | TRBJ2-7 | 15 | TRBV23-1 | NA | CASSPPGQGTYEQYF | TGCGCCAGCAGTCCTCCGGGACAGGGGACCTACGAGCAGTACTTC
TRBD2 | TRBJ2-1 | 15 | TRBV29-1 | NA | CSVEAPSGNYNEQFF | TGCAGCGTTGAAGCTCCTAGCGGAAACTACAATGAGCAGTTCTTC
TRBD1 | TRBJ1-4 | 15 | TRBV9 | NA | CASSVGQGNNEKLFF | TGTGCCAGCAGCGTAGGACAGGGGAATAATGAAAAACTGTTTTTT
TRBD1 | TRBJ1-6 | 15 | TRBV5-1 | NA | CASSVTGNGNSPLHF | TGCGCCAGCAGCGTGACAGGGAATGGGAATTCACCCCTCCACTTT
NA | TRBJ1-5 | 15 | TRBV6-2/TRBV6-3 | NA | CASSNTGVGNQPQHF | TGTGCCAGCAGCAACACCGGGGTTGGCAATCAGCCCCAGCATTTT
TRBD1 | TRBJ2-7 | 17 | TRBV7-3 | few | CASSGIGPGQGVHEQYF | TGTGCCAGCAGCGGGATCGGACCAGGACAGGGGGTACACGAGCAGTACTTC
NA | TRBJ2-1 | 11 | TRBV24-1 | few | CATSGAYEQFF | TGTGCCACCAGTGGAGCTTATGAGCAGTTCTTC
TRBD1 | TRBJ1-6 | 16 | TRBV30 | NA | CAWTGGLSSYNSPLHF | TGTGCCTGGACAGGGGGCCTAAGCTCCTATAATTCACCCCTCCACTTT
TRBD1 | TRBJ2-7 | 16 | TRBV27 | NA | CASSSPTDRASYEQYF | TGTGCCAGCAGTTCTCCCACGGACAGGGCCTCCTACGAGCAGTACTTC
NA | TRBJ2-1 | 13 | TRBV6-6 | NA | CASSYGSRDEQFF | TGTGCCAGCAGTTACGGGTCGCGGGATGAGCAGTTCTTC
TRBD1 | TRBJ2-7 | 14 | TRBV6-5 | NA | CASSPLQGAGEQYF | TGTGCCAGCAGTCCTTTACAGGGGGCTGGCGAGCAGTACTTC
NA | TRBJ1-5 | 14 | TRBV7-8 | NA | CASSLDPGNQPQHF | TGTGCCAGCAGCTTAGATCCGGGCAATCAGCCCCAGCATTTT
NA | TRBJ1-4 | 13 | TRBV28 | NA | CASSLRANEKLFF | TGTGCCAGCAGTTTACGAGCTAATGAAAAACTGTTTTTT
NA | TRBJ2-3 | 14 | TRBV5-5 | NA | CASSLTGSTDTQYF | TGTGCCAGCAGCTTGACGGGATCCACAGATACGCAGTATTTT
TRBD1 | TRBJ2-7 | 14 | TRBV18 | NA | CASFSQGNAYEQYF | TGTGCCAGCTTCTCACAGGGGAATGCTTACGAGCAGTACTTC
NA | TRBJ2-5 | 12 | TRBV12-3/TRBV12-4 | NA | CASSGYQETQYF | TGTGCCAGCAGCGGGTACCAAGAGACCCAGTACTTC
TRBD1 | TRBJ2-3 | 17 | TRBV14 | NA | CASSQGHGTGLSDTQYF | TGTGCCAGCAGCCAAGGGCACGGGACAGGGCTTAGTGATACGCAGTATTTT
NA | TRBJ1-4 | 14 | TRBV2 | once | CASSAGGTNEKLFF | TGTGCCAGCAGTGCGGGGGGTACTAATGAAAAACTGTTTTTT
TRBD1 | TRBJ1-4 | 15 | TRBV2 | NA | CASRRQGSTNEKLFF | TGTGCCAGCCGCCGACAGGGATCAACTAATGAAAAACTGTTTTTT
NA | TRBJ2-1 | 14 | TRBV10-1 | few | CASSEPGGYNEQFF | TGCGCCAGCAGTGAGCCTGGGGGGTACAATGAGCAGTTCTTC
NA | TRBJ1-1 | 16 | TRBV5-1 | once | CASSSGLTSRYTEAFF | TGCGCCAGCAGCTCGGGTCTCACCTCGAGGTACACTGAAGCTTTCTTT
NA | TRBJ1-3 | 15 | TRBV5-1 | NA | CASSLTGNAGNTIYF | TGCGCCAGCAGCTTGACAGGGAATGCAGGAAACACCATATATTTT
NA | TRBJ1-1 | 12 | TRBV5-1 | NA | CASSRDITEAFF | TGCGCCAGCAGCCGGGACATCACTGAAGCTTTCTTT
NA | TRBJ2-3 | 16 | TRBV19 | many | CASSIGNRVEADTQYF | TGTGCCAGTAGTATAGGAAACAGGGTGGAAGCAGATACGCAGTATTTT
NA | TRBJ1-4 | 13 | TRBV12-3/TRBV12-4 | NA | CASSLDPNEKLFF | TGTGCCAGCAGTTTAGATCCGAATGAAAAACTGTTTTTT
TRBD1 | TRBJ1-2 | 14 | TRBV29-1 | NA | CSVTGGADNYGYTF | TGCAGCGTGACAGGGGGCGCCGATAACTATGGCTACACCTTC
TRBD1 | TRBJ2-7 | 14 | TRBV9 | NA | CASSLDRGAYEQYF | TGTGCCAGCAGCCTCGACAGGGGCGCCTACGAGCAGTACTTC
TRBD2 | TRBJ2-5 | 17 | TRBV11-2 | NA | CASSLAPRGRGRETQYF | TGTGCCAGCAGCTTAGCGCCCCGCGGGAGGGGGAGGGAGACCCAGTACTTC
NA | TRBJ2-5 | 15 | TRBV7-3 | NA | CASSLEGQSGETQYF | TGTGCCAGCAGCTTAGAGGGCCAATCGGGGGAGACCCAGTACTTC
NA | TRBJ2-7 | 14 | TRBV3-1/TRBV3-2 | NA | CASSQDDRFPEQYF | TGTGCCAGCAGCCAAGACGACAGGTTTCCCGAGCAGTACTTC